A selection of T cell receptor beta chains follows, all from one sample in a study of patients and donors after allogeneic stem cell transplantation. TCRdb passed the RT-PCR reads through MiXCR, listing each CDR3 protein once. Among about 960,000 distinct CDR3 sequences listed, roughly 18% were seen once. The sequencing input was blood, either unsorted or a sorted T cell fraction (not recorded which). The receptors were gathered from a human donor who was either an allogeneic HSCT recipient or a stem cell or donor lymphocyte infusion donor (not recorded which). It is not recorded whose cells these are; they may come from a transplant donor. Each CDR3 is given with its conserved first and last residue. Fields, in order: CDR3 DNA, CDR3 protein, V gene, J gene, D gene, clone size. The D gene is left open where the match is weak. Expanded clones are given a class, and other clones once, few, many or no size at all.

DNA: TGTGCCAGCAGCTCGCAGGACAGGGTATTGGGCAATCAGCCCCAGCATTTT
CDR3: CASSSQDRVLGNQPQHF
V: TRBV11-2
J: TRBJ1-5
D: TRBD1
size: NA

DNA: TGTGCCAGCAGCCCAGGGGTAGTCAGGACTACAATTCCCGGGGAGCTGTTTTTT
CDR3: CASSPGVVRTTIPGELFF
V: TRBV11-2
J: TRBJ2-2
D: NA
size: NA

DNA: TGTGCCAGCAGTGCCGGGACAGAGAACAATCAGCCCCAGCATTTT
CDR3: CASSAGTENNQPQHF
V: TRBV12-3/TRBV12-4
J: TRBJ1-5
D: TRBD1
size: NA

DNA: TGTGCCAGCAGTTCTCGACTAGCGGGAGGGCCGGGCGACGAGCAGTACTTC
CDR3: CASSSRLAGGPGDEQYF
V: TRBV7-9
J: TRBJ2-7
D: TRBD2
size: NA

DNA: TGTGCCAGCGTCGACAGGGTGTGGAACATTCAGTACTTC
CDR3: CASVDRVWNIQYF
V: TRBV6-2/TRBV6-3
J: TRBJ2-4
D: TRBD1
size: few

DNA: TGTGCCAGCAGCGGCCTTTTGAACACTGAAGCTTTCTTT
CDR3: CASSGLLNTEAFF
V: TRBV7-9
J: TRBJ1-1
D: NA
size: NA

DNA: TGTGCCAGCAGTTCTTCCGACAGGCAGAACACTGAAGCTTTCTTT
CDR3: CASSSSDRQNTEAFF
V: TRBV6-5
J: TRBJ1-1
D: NA
size: NA

DNA: TGTGCCAGCAGTTATCGCGGGGGGGGGCTCCAGCCCCAGCATTTT
CDR3: CASSYRGGGLQPQHF
V: TRBV6-5
J: TRBJ1-5
D: NA
size: NA

DNA: TGCGCCAGCAGCTCTGGGGACACCTCCACAACTAATGAAAAACTGTTTTTT
CDR3: CASSSGDTSTTNEKLFF
V: TRBV5-1
J: TRBJ1-4
D: NA
size: NA

DNA: TGTGCCAGCTCACCTGGAGGAGGCGGCAATCAGCCCCAGCATTTT
CDR3: CASSPGGGGNQPQHF
V: TRBV18
J: TRBJ1-5
D: NA
size: NA

DNA: TGCAGTGCTAGAGATGGGGGGACAGGTTCCTACGAGCAGTACTTC
CDR3: CSARDGGTGSYEQYF
V: TRBV20-1
J: TRBJ2-7
D: TRBD1
size: few

DNA: TGTGCCAGCAGCGTAGAGGGGGCAGGCTATAAGACTGAAGCTTTCTTT
CDR3: CASSVEGAGYKTEAFF
V: TRBV9
J: TRBJ1-1
D: TRBD1
size: NA

DNA: TGTGCCACCAGTGACTCCACCCGGGACAGGAGAACCAATGAGCAGTTCTTC
CDR3: CATSDSTRDRRTNEQFF
V: TRBV24-1
J: TRBJ2-1
D: TRBD1
size: NA

DNA: TGCGCCAGCAGCTTTCTAGCGGGTTACCAAGAGACCCAGTACTTC
CDR3: CASSFLAGYQETQYF
V: TRBV5-1
J: TRBJ2-5
D: TRBD2
size: few

DNA: TGCGCCAGCAGCTTGGGGGTCCGTTCAGGGACTTACAATGAGCAGTTCTTC
CDR3: CASSLGVRSGTYNEQFF
V: TRBV5-1
J: TRBJ2-1
D: NA
size: few

DNA: TGTGCCTGGAGTTGGGGGAAAAAGGATGGCTACACCTTC
CDR3: CAWSWGKKDGYTF
V: TRBV30
J: TRBJ1-2
D: NA
size: NA

DNA: TGTGCCAGCTGGCAGACCTACGAGCAGTACTTC
CDR3: CASWQTYEQYF
V: TRBV21-1
J: TRBJ2-7
D: NA
size: few

DNA: TGTGCCAGCAGCCAAGATGGCGGGAGCTGGAACATTCAGTACTTC
CDR3: CASSQDGGSWNIQYF
V: TRBV3-1
J: TRBJ2-4
D: TRBD2
size: NA

DNA: TGCAGTGCTTCACCTCCGGGACAGGTTAAATACGAGCAGTACTTC
CDR3: CSASPPGQVKYEQYF
V: TRBV20-1
J: TRBJ2-7
D: TRBD1
size: NA

DNA: TGTGCCAGCAGTTCTGCCGGCTACTCTAACTATGGCTACACCTTC
CDR3: CASSSAGYSNYGYTF
V: TRBV12-3/TRBV12-4
J: TRBJ1-2
D: NA
size: NA

DNA: TGTGCCAGCACCCGGGACCACCTCTCGGACGAGCAGTACTTC
CDR3: CASTRDHLSDEQYF
V: TRBV9
J: TRBJ2-7
D: NA
size: few

DNA: TGTGCCACCAGTTTGCCCGGGCTCCTTGAGGATGAGCAGTTCTTC
CDR3: CATSLPGLLEDEQFF
V: TRBV24-1
J: TRBJ2-1
D: NA
size: NA

DNA: TGTGCCAGCAGCACTACAGGGGCTGCCACTGAAGCTTTCTTT
CDR3: CASSTTGAATEAFF
V: TRBV9
J: TRBJ1-1
D: TRBD1
size: NA

DNA: TGTGCCACCAGCAGAGATCCGACAGGGGGTGAGACCCAGTACTTC
CDR3: CATSRDPTGGETQYF
V: TRBV15
J: TRBJ2-5
D: TRBD1
size: few